This T cell receptor beta chain was sequenced in a study of shared clonotypes between healthy human individuals. V shed 2 bases and J 5 bases; nucleotides not matched to a gene: 3. The germline V gene has CDR1 SGHRS and CDR2 YFSETQ. There are 14 residues in the CDR3. About this clone: Its specificity is not known. Other DNA sequences from this sample encode an identical CDR3 as well.

Only in-frame clones appear in the TCRdb table, and some are missing; sequencing was by immunoSEQ multiplex PCR. The repertoire holds more than 850,000 clones, with approximately 80% as singletons. Overall study results and limits: An expected dependence of interdonor clonotype sharing on sequencing depth was noted.

This receptor was taken from a young man in good health. Some clones in this sample may be carry-over from other donors' samples. The chain carries TRBV5-1 and TRBJ2-5; 10 nucleotides match TRBD1. Sequenced input: memory CD4+ T cells from PBMCs. Subset here: CD45RA-negative fraction. The CDR3 loop is CASSFGTGEETQYF. The DNA for the CDR3 is TGCGCCAGCAGCTTCGGGACAGGGGAGGAGACCCAGTACTTC.